Shown below are 24 T cell receptor beta chains from a single sample sequenced in a study of blood T cell repertoires in COVID-19. Clones were sequenced by immunoSEQ multiplex PCR, and TCRdb holds only the in-frame ones, with some missing. This table has under 200,000 clones, more than 85% appearing once. The source material was peripheral blood. Receptors were obtained from a man aged 50-59 years with acute or convalescent COVID-19.

The chain uses TRBV4-2 and TRBJ2-3; the match to TRBD2 covers 12 bases. Unmatched junction bases numbered 7, after V lost 0 bases and J lost 3 bases. Germline CDR1 LGHNA, CDR2 YNFKEQ. CDR3 length equals 18 residues. Written as DNA, the CDR3 is TGTGCCAGCAGCCAAGAGCCTCAGACTAGCGGGAGAACAGATACGCAGTATTTT. It yields the protein CASSQEPQTSGRTDTQYF.

The rearrangement links TRBV28 to TRBJ1-1, with a tentative D call TRBD1 (6 bases). Looked up from germline, CDR1 is MDHEN and CDR2 is SYDVKM. There are 15 residues in the CDR3. Trimming removed 3 bases at V and 6 bases at J, with 17 bases between. CDR3 nucleotides: TGTGCCAGCAGTTTCGGGGGGGGCGACAACTCTGAAGCTTTCTTT. Translating gives CASSFGGGDNSEAFF.

The gene calls are TRBV2 and TRBJ1-1; perhaps TRBD1 as D (5 bases). The CDR3 has 15 amino acids. The germline CDR1 and CDR2 sequences are SNHLY and FYNNEI. V was clipped by 1 base and J by 5 bases, with 14 bases between them. This chain's CDR3 is CASSEELGPRTEAFF. In nucleotides, the CDR3 is TGTGCCAGCAGTGAAGAGCTGGGGCCGAGAACTGAAGCTTTCTTT.

The sample holds one count of this clone. The chain joins TRBV11-2 to TRBJ2-7, with a tentative D call TRBD1 (6 bases). Trimming pared 4 bases from V and 6 bases from J, leaving 13 bases between. The CDR3 is 13 amino acids. Germline assignment: CDR1 SGHAT and CDR2 FQNNGV. This CDR3 is CASSSQGMGEQYV. For the CDR3, the DNA is TGTGCCAGCAGCTCACAGGGAATGGGCGAGCAGTACGTC.

This chain uses TRBV25-1 with TRBJ2-2; TRBD1 matches 8 bases. This CDR3 has 13 residues. CDR1 MGHDK and CDR2 SYGVNS come from the germline V gene. Unmatched junction bases numbered 4, after V lost 10 bases and J lost 3 bases. In nucleotides, the CDR3 is TGTGCCACTGCGGACAGGGACACCGGGGAGCTGTTTTTT. Its protein product is CATADRDTGELFF.

This clone has just one count. CDR3 in amino acids: CSVAQGVETQYF. The CDR3 coding sequence is TGCAGCGTTGCCCAGGGGGTTGAGACCCAGTACTTC. The chain has TRBV29-1 and TRBJ2-5, with 7 bases that match TRBD1. CDR3 size: 12 residues. After removal of 4 bases from V and 5 bases from J, the junction contained 4 bases not matched to a gene. Germline V gene data show CDR1 as SQVTM and CDR2 as ANQGSEA.

The chain employs TRBV11-2 and TRBJ2-5; 11 bases are a match to TRBD2. Trimming at V came to 1 base and at J to 4 bases, leaving 11 bases not matched to a gene. The germline CDR1 and CDR2 sequences are SGHAT and FQNNGV. The CDR3 sequence is 18 residues long. In DNA form, the CDR3 reads TGTGCCAGCAGCTTAGGTTGGGTTAGCGGGGGGGATGGAGAGACCCAGTACTTC. Translation: CASSLGWVSGGDGETQYF.

The rearrangement joins TRBV19 to TRBJ2-1, with 15 bases identical to TRBD2. Per the germline V gene, CDR1 is LNHDA and CDR2 is SQIVND (reference sequence). The CDR3 has 18 residues. J gave up 4 bases and V 3 bases, and 7 bases lay outside the gene matches. This CDR3 is CASSIPTGLAGGYNEQFF. The CDR3 nucleotides read TGTGCCAGTAGTATCCCCACCGGACTAGCGGGGGGGTACAATGAGCAGTTCTTC.

The V gene is TRBV6-2 or TRBV6-3, the J gene TRBJ1-5; perhaps TRBD1 as D (5 bases). Trimming cost V 6 bases and J 0 bases, with 18 bases left between them. Germline-derived CDR1 and CDR2 are MNHEY and SVGEGT. The CDR3 runs to 17 residues. CDR3 amino acids: CASRYGPGYGSNQPQHF. CDR3 DNA sequence: TGTGCCAGCAGATACGGACCAGGGTACGGTAGCAATCAGCCCCAGCATTTT.

The V call is TRBV3-1 (or the pseudogene TRBV3-2), the J call TRBJ1-2, with 10 nucleotides matching TRBD1. This CDR3 has 15 residues. Germline trimming cut 3 bases from V and 8 bases from J; bases unmatched to any gene: 9. CDR1 LGHDT and CDR2 YNNKEL come from the germline V gene (reference sequence). CDR3 residues: CASSHTRDRGGGYTF. In DNA form, the CDR3 reads TGTGCCAGCAGCCATACTAGGGACAGGGGTGGCGGCTACACCTTC.

The V and J genes are TRBV7-2 and TRBJ2-1; the D is unclear. The germline gives CDR1 SGHTA, CDR2 FQGNSA. Trimming pared 5 bases from V and 8 bases from J, leaving 10 bases between. The CDR3 is 12 residues long. The CDR3 nucleotides read TGTGCCAGCAGCAAAGCAAGAGATGAGCAGTTCTTC. Translated, it gives CASSKARDEQFF. The full variable domain, its missing parts supplied by reference TRBV7-2 and TRBJ2-1, is GAGVSQSPSNKVTEKGKDVELRCDPISGHTALYWYRQSLGQGLEFLIYFQGNSAPDKSGLPSDRFSAERTGGSVSTLTIQRTQQEDSAVYLCASSKARDEQFFGPGTRLTVL.

The chain uses TRBV14 and TRBJ2-2, with 8 bases lining up with TRBD1. J was trimmed by 1 base and V by 4 bases; bases with no gene match: 11. Germline V lookup: CDR1 SGHDN, CDR2 FVKESK. This CDR3 has 18 residues. In DNA form, the CDR3 reads TGTGCCAGCAGCCCAAGTTCGTGGGGGACAGGGAACACCGGGGAGCTGTTTTTT. Translating gives CASSPSSWGTGNTGELFF.

The V gene is TRBV4-1, the J gene TRBJ1-6; D might be TRBD1 (5 bases). From germline, CDR1 is MGHRA and CDR2 YSYEKL. V shed 0 bases and J shed 3 bases, with 12 bases lying between them. The CDR3 runs to 17 residues. Written as DNA, the CDR3 is TGCGCCAGCAGCCAAGACGTGACAGCCAACTATAATTCACCCCTCCACTTT. Amino acid sequence: CASSQDVTANYNSPLHF.

This chain links TRBV24-1 with TRBJ2-2, with 7 bases aligning to TRBD1. Germline loops: CDR1 KGHDR, CDR2 SFDVKD. The CDR3 loop spans 14 amino acids. V dropped 8 bases and J dropped 5; count of bases not matched to a gene: 7. The DNA for the CDR3 is TGTGCCACCAAGGCGACAGGGCGAACCGGGGAGCTGTTTTTT. Translation: CATKATGRTGELFF.

The chain links TRBV27 to TRBJ2-7; 8 bases line up with TRBD1. CDR1 and CDR2 from the germline V gene are MNHEY and SMNVEV (reference sequence). Losses at the gene ends were 5 bases for V and 4 bases for J; bases not matched to a gene: 7. The CDR3 runs 14 residues. CDR3 nucleotide sequence: TGTGCCAGCAGTATAGGACAGGGTTCTTACGAGCAGTACTTC. This codes for CASSIGQGSYEQYF.

The genes are TRBV2 and TRBJ2-7, with 7 bases aligning to TRBD1. This CDR3 contains 12 residues. The trim removed 6 bases at V and 6 bases at J, leaving 5 bases unmatched. Germline CDR1 SNHLY, CDR2 FYNNEI. CDR3 region: CASSKRQGEQYV. The CDR3 coding sequence is TGTGCCAGCAGCAAAAGACAGGGCGAGCAGTACGTC.

This sequence joins TRBV27 and TRBJ2-7; no firm D call. Looked up from germline, CDR1 is MNHEY and CDR2 is SMNVEV (reference sequence). V shed 0 bases and J shed 1 base, with 4 bases lying between them. The CDR3 is 13 residues long. The CDR3 sequence: CASSLSPSYEQYF. The CDR3 coding sequence is TGTGCCAGCAGTTTATCTCCATCCTACGAGCAGTACTTC.

V is TRBV2 and J is TRBJ1-1; possible D gene TRBD1, 5 bases. This CDR3 contains 14 residues. V was shortened by 3 bases and J by 3 bases, with 11 bases between the two germline ends. Germline loops: CDR1 SNHLY, CDR2 FYNNEI. As DNA, the CDR3 is TGTGCCAGCAGTGAGTCCAGGGCGGACACTGAAGCTTTCTTT. Translating it yields CASSESRADTEAFF.

The rearrangement links TRBV19 to TRBJ1-1; 7 nucleotides align to TRBD1. The germline V gene has CDR1 LNHDA and CDR2 SQIVND (reference sequence). V lost 6 bases, J lost 2 bases, and 9 bases stayed unmatched. The CDR3 spans 15 residues. The CDR3 here is CASSHRDRRNTEAFF. The CDR3 nucleotides read TGTGCCAGTAGCCATAGGGACAGAAGAAACACTGAAGCTTTCTTT. Complete variable domain (other parts from reference TRBV19 and TRBJ1-1): DGGITQSPKYLFRKEGQNVTLSCEQNLNHDAMYWYRQDPGQGLRLIYYSQIVNDFQKGDIAEGYSVSREKKESFPLTVTSAQKNPTAFYLCASSHRDRRNTEAFFGQGTRLTVV.

The rearrangement links TRBV10-2 to TRBJ1-5, with TRBD1 as a possible D gene (5 bases). From germline, CDR1 is WSHSY and CDR2 SAAADI. The CDR3 contains 14 residues. The V gene lost 3 bases and the J gene lost 6 bases, with 12 bases spanning the gap. In DNA, the CDR3 is TGCGCCAGCAGTGATGTCCAGGGAACTCAGCCCCAGCATTTT. Translated: CASSDVQGTQPQHF.

The rearrangement uses TRBV7-8 and TRBJ2-1; 12 bases map to TRBD2. Trimming took 3 bases from V and 9 from J; bases not matched to a gene: 6. The length of the CDR3 is 15 residues. CDR1 SGHVS and CDR2 FQNEAQ come from the germline V gene. The CDR3 loop is CASSFPSGRAGEQFF. In DNA form, the CDR3 reads TGTGCCAGCAGCTTCCCTAGCGGGAGGGCTGGTGAGCAGTTCTTC.

As DNA, the CDR3 is TGTGCCAGCAGCCCGGGGACAGGGGGGGATACGCAGTATTTT. It yields the protein CASSPGTGGDTQYF. The chain uses TRBV7-9 and TRBJ2-3; 11 bases line up with TRBD1. V was clipped by 5 bases and J by 6 bases; unmatched bases: 4. The CDR3 has 14 amino acids. Germline lookup yields CDR1 SEHNR and CDR2 FQNEAQ (reference sequence).

The chain links TRBV9 to TRBJ1-5; 8 nucleotides line up with TRBD1. The CDR3 consists of 14 residues. Germline V lookup: CDR1 SGDLS, CDR2 YYNGEE. The junction had 2 bases not matched to a gene; V was cut back by 5 bases and J by 1 base. The CDR3 bases are TGTGCCAGCAGTGGACAGGGCAGCAATCAGCCCCAGCATTTT. Protein product: CASSGQGSNQPQHF.

DNA of the CDR3: TGTGCCAGTAGGGCTAGCGGGAGCTACGAGCAGTACTTC. Translating it yields CASRASGSYEQYF. This chain joins TRBV19 and TRBJ2-7; 10 nucleotides match TRBD2. With V trimmed by 6 bases and J by 3 bases, 2 bases remained unmatched. CDR1 and CDR2 (germline): LNHDA, SQIVND (reference sequence). This CDR3 is built from 13 residues.